These 21 T cell receptor beta chains came from one sample sequenced in a study of T cell repertoires in cytomegalovirus infection. Their cognate antigens are unknown. Each CDR3 protein is one row after TCRdb ran MiXCR on the reads. The sample lists under 120,000 distinct CDR3 sequences, about 40% seen once, with about three quarters in the top ten. Source: CD8+ T cells from cultured PBMCs, taken from culture after CMV antigen stimulation. All receptors come from a human donor in good health (CMV status not recorded). Some clones in this sample may be carry-over from other donors' samples.

The chain recombines TRBV20-1 with TRBJ2-2; 7 positions match TRBD1. Trimming took 7 bases from V and 5 from J; bases not matched to a gene: 13. This CDR3 is built from 15 residues. Looked up from germline, CDR1 is DFQATT and CDR2 is SNEGSKA (reference sequence). CDR3 sequence reads: CSGAGCPRGTGELFF. The CDR3 DNA follows: TGCAGTGGAGCAGGGTGTCCCAGGGGGACCGGGGAGCTGTTTTTT.

The gene calls are TRBV10-2 and TRBJ2-1; D is possibly TRBD2 (5 bases). V lost 5 bases and J 4 bases, leaving 9 bases between the germline ends. CDR3 length: 13 residues. Germline-derived CDR1 and CDR2 are WSHSY and SAAADI. The CDR3 loop is CASSNGLYNEQFF. CDR3 nucleotides: TGCGCCAGCAGTAATGGACTTTACAATGAGCAGTTCTTC.

This clonotype was counted only a few times. This chain joins TRBV27 and TRBJ2-5; D gene uncertain. The germline V gene encodes CDR1 MNHEY and CDR2 SMNVEV (reference sequence). The CDR3 is made up of 11 amino acids. CDR3: CVSGYKETQYF. CDR3 nucleotide sequence: TGTGTATCTGGTTATAAAGAGACCCAGTACTTC.

V usage is TRBV7-6 and J usage is TRBJ2-7; 9 nucleotides match TRBD1. With 1 base clipped from V and 2 bases from J, the junction kept 3 bases outside the gene matches. Per the germline V gene, CDR1 is SGHVS and CDR2 is FNYEAQ. The CDR3 extends over 15 amino acids. The CDR3 here is CASSLVGTGPYEQYF. The CDR3 DNA follows: TGTGCCAGCAGCTTAGTTGGGACAGGGCCCTACGAGCAGTACTTC.

J is TRBJ2-2 and V is TRBV15, with unresolved D. Trimming took off 3 bases at V and 0 bases at J, with 8 bases between the two ends. Germline CDR1 and CDR2: LNHNV and YYDKDF (reference sequence). The CDR3 has 15 amino acids. The CDR3 loop is CATSRTRSNTGELFF. The DNA for the CDR3 is TGTGCCACCAGCAGGACCAGGTCGAACACCGGGGAGCTGTTTTTT.

The rearrangement joins TRBV27 to TRBJ1-1; 8 bases map to TRBD1. V dropped 4 bases and J dropped 1; count of bases not matched to a gene: 2. Germline V gene lookup returns CDR1 MNHEY and CDR2 SMNVEV (reference sequence). This CDR3 comprises 14 residues. The CDR3 here is CASSYGTGNTEAFF. The CDR3 nucleotides are TGTGCCAGCAGTTATGGGACAGGGAACACTGAAGCTTTCTTT.

This clonotype showed up just a few times. The J gene is TRBJ1-1, the V gene TRBV7-8; D uncertain. Trimming removed 1 base at V and 11 bases at J, with 8 bases between. The CDR3 covers 11 residues. Germline V gene lookup returns CDR1 SGHVS and CDR2 FQNEAQ. The CDR3 loop is CASSLGDEAFF. The CDR3 DNA reads as TGTGCCAGCAGCTTAGGGGATGAGGCTTTCTTT.

The V call is TRBV7-4, the J call TRBJ2-7; TRBD1 agrees at 8 bases. There are 16 residues in the CDR3. The germline V gene encodes CDR1 SGHVT and CDR2 SQSDAQ. V lost 5 bases and J lost 3; bases outside the gene matches: 12. As DNA, the CDR3 is TGTGCCAGCAGCCGCCTACGACAGGGGAAGGTCTACGAGCAGTACTTC. It is translated as CASSRLRQGKVYEQYF.

V usage is TRBV28 and J usage is TRBJ1-4, with TRBD1 as a possible D gene (6 bases). Germline V lookup: CDR1 MDHEN, CDR2 SYDVKM. V lost 7 bases to trimming and J lost 7 bases, with 16 bases between them. This CDR3 is 14 amino acids long. CDR3 nucleotides: TGTGCCAGCACCATCCCGGGCAGGGGTGAAAAACTGTTTTTT. Residues: CASTIPGRGEKLFF.

This clonotype was recorded a few times. The chain combines TRBV4-1 with TRBJ1-2, with D hard to call. The CDR3 contains 15 residues. V was trimmed by 0 bases and J by 0 bases, leaving 8 bases between them. Per germline, CDR1 MGHRA and CDR2 YSYEKL. The CDR3, as DNA: TGCGCCAGCAGCCAAGAGGGCCTAGCTAACTATGGCTACACCTTC. Translating gives CASSQEGLANYGYTF.

The chain uses TRBV12-3 or TRBV12-4 and TRBJ2-3; D may correspond to TRBD1 or TRBD2 (5 bases each). The CDR3 is 16 amino acids. Trimming stripped 3 bases from V and 1 base from J, with 14 bases between. The CDR3 region is CASSLRGGKGTDTQYF. CDR3 sequence (DNA): TGTGCCAGCAGTTTGCGTGGGGGAAAGGGCACAGATACGCAGTATTTT.

This rearrangement joins TRBV7-9 to TRBJ1-5; unclear D gene. This CDR3 has 16 residues. Germline CDR1 SEHNR, CDR2 FQNEAQ (reference sequence). Trimming cost V 4 bases and J 3 bases, with 16 bases left between them. The CDR3 loop is CASSSAQGLLNQPQHF. As DNA, the CDR3 is TGTGCCAGCAGCTCTGCACAAGGCCTACTCAATCAGCCCCAGCATTTT.

This clonotype was detected many times. The chain has TRBV7-2 and TRBJ1-6; no firm D call. The V end lost 7 bases, the J end lost 9 bases, and 16 bases lay between the germline ends. CDR1 and CDR2 from the germline V gene are SGHTA and FQGNSA. The length of the CDR3 is 14 residues. In nucleotides, the CDR3 is TGTGCCAGCATGAGGGTCGAAGGTATTTCACCCCTCCACTTT. Its translation: CASMRVEGISPLHF.

A few counts support this clonotype. The chain recombines TRBV7-9 with TRBJ2-7, with D perhaps matching TRBD1 or TRBD2 (5 bases each). V gave up 11 bases and J gave up 0 bases, with 17 bases separating them. Germline assignment: CDR1 SEHNR and CDR2 FQNEAQ (reference sequence). The CDR3 spans 14 residues. The CDR3 DNA is TGTGCCGGTGACTCGGGGCAGGGCTCCTACGAGCAGTACTTC. It specifies CAGDSGQGSYEQYF.

This clonotype was counted many times. CDR3 DNA: TGTGCCAGCAGTTACTTGGGGCGTCACAATGAGCAGTTCTTC. Its protein is CASSYLGRHNEQFF. This chain joins TRBV6-6 and TRBJ2-1; a possible D gene is TRBD1 (5 bases). The V gene's germline CDR1 is MNHNY and CDR2 SVGAGI (reference sequence). The CDR3 covers 14 residues. The V gene lost 1 base and the J gene lost 5 bases, with 9 bases spanning the gap.

The V gene is TRBV5-4, the J gene TRBJ2-3; D is ambiguous. This CDR3 is built from 15 residues. Germline V gene sequence: CDR1 SGHNT, CDR2 YYREEE (reference sequence). V dropped 1 base and J dropped 0 bases, with 9 bases sitting between them. CDR3 in DNA: TGTGCCAGCAGCTTGTTTGACCGCAGCACAGATACGCAGTATTTT. It yields the protein CASSLFDRSTDTQYF. Using reference TRBV5-4 and TRBJ2-3 for the parts outside the CDR3, the full variable domain is ETGVTQSPTHLIKTRGQQVTLRCSSQSGHNTVSWYQQALGQGPQFIFQYYREEENGRGNFPPRFSGLQFPNYSSELNVNALELDDSALYLCASSLFDRSTDTQYFGPGTRLTVL.

This clonotype turned up a few times. The CDR3: CASSPSATVDYEQYF. The CDR3 bases are TGTGCCAGCAGCCCCTCCGCGACGGTCGACTACGAGCAGTACTTC. The chain links TRBV27 to TRBJ2-7; D gene ambiguous. Germline-derived CDR1 and CDR2 are MNHEY and SMNVEV (reference sequence). V was shortened by 6 bases and J by 3 bases, with 18 bases between the two germline ends. The CDR3 contains 15 residues.

The chain uses TRBV10-2 and TRBJ2-5, with a tentative D call TRBD1 (6 bases). The CDR3 extends over 15 amino acids. The germline CDR1 and CDR2 sequences are WSHSY and SAAADI. The V end lost 2 bases, the J end lost 5 bases, and 15 bases lay between the germline ends. CDR3 loop: CASSEPPTGWETQYF. The CDR3 coding sequence is TGCGCCAGCAGTGAGCCCCCTACAGGGTGGGAGACCCAGTACTTC.

This sequence joins TRBV5-6 and TRBJ2-2, with unresolved D. The V and J ends lost 1 base and 6 bases respectively, with 16 bases between them. This CDR3 is built from 16 residues. The germline V gene encodes CDR1 SGHDT and CDR2 YYEEEE. The CDR3 nucleotides are TGTGCCAGCAGCTTGTTTCCGGAAGTGAATCCCGGGGAGCTGTTTTTT. This encodes CASSLFPEVNPGELFF.

The chain carries TRBV15 and TRBJ2-7; 8 nucleotides line up with TRBD2. The V gene end was trimmed by 0 bases and the J gene end by 3 bases; junction bases not matched to a gene: 7. The CDR3 is 16 amino acids. Per the germline V gene, CDR1 is LNHNV and CDR2 is YYDKDF (reference sequence). CDR3 nucleotide sequence: TGTGCCACCAGCAGAGATGCCGCGGGAGGCCTCTACGAGCAGTACTTC. Residues: CATSRDAAGGLYEQYF.

The chain has TRBV7-3 and TRBJ2-1; 9 bases are a match to TRBD1. The CDR3 is 15 residues long. Germline loops: CDR1 SGHTA, CDR2 FQGTGA. The ends lost 4 bases at V and 5 bases at J; junction bases unmatched: 6. The CDR3 sequence is CASSYGTGFHNEQFF. CDR3 DNA: TGTGCCAGCAGCTATGGGACAGGGTTTCACAATGAGCAGTTCTTC.